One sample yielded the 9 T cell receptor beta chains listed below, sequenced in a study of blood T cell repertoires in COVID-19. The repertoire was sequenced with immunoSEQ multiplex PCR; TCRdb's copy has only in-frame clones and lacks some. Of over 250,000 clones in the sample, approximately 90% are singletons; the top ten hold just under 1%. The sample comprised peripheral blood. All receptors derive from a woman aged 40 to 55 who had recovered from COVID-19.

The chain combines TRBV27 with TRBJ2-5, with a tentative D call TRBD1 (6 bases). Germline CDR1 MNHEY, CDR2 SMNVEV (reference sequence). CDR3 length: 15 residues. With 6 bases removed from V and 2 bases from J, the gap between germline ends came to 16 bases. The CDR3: CASSPGTYYQETQYF. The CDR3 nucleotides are TGTGCCAGCAGCCCCGGGACATACTATCAAGAGACCCAGTACTTC.

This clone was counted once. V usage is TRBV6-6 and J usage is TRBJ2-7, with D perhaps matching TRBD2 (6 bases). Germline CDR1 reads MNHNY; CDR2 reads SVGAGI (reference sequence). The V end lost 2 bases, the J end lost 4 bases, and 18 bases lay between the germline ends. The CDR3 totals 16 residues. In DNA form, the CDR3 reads TGTGCCAGCAGTTACGGGGCGGGAAGTGAGGTTTACGAGCAGTACTTC. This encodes CASSYGAGSEVYEQYF.

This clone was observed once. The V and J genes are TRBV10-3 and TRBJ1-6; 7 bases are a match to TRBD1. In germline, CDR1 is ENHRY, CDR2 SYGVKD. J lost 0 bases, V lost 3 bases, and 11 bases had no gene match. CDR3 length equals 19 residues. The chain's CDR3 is CAISDPLTGESSYNSPLHF. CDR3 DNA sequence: TGTGCCATCAGTGACCCTCTAACAGGGGAAAGCTCCTATAATTCACCCCTCCACTTT.

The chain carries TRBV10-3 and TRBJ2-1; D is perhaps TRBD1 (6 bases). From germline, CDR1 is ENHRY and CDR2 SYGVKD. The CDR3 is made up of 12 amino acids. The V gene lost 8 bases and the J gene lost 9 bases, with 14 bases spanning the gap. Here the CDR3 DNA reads TGTGCCATCGGGGGCTTGGCACGTGAGCAGTTCTTC. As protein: CAIGGLAREQFF.

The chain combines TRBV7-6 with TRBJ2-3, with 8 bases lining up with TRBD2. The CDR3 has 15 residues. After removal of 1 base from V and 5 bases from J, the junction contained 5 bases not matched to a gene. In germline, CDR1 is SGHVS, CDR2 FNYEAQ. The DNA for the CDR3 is TGTGCCAGCAGCTTAGGGGTCCTAGCGGGAGATACGCAGTATTTT. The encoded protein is CASSLGVLAGDTQYF.

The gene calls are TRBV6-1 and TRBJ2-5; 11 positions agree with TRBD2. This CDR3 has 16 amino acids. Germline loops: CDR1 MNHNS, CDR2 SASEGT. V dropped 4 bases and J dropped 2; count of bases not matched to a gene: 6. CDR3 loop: CASSVTGTSGQETQYF. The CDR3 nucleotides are TGTGCCAGCAGTGTCACCGGGACTAGCGGACAAGAGACCCAGTACTTC.

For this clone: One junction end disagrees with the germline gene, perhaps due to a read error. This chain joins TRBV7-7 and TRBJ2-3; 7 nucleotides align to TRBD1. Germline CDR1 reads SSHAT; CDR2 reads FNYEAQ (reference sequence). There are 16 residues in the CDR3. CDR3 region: CASRGWRAGATDTQYF. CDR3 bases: TGTGCTAGCAGGGGGTGGCGGGCAGGGGCCACGGATACGCAGTATTTT.

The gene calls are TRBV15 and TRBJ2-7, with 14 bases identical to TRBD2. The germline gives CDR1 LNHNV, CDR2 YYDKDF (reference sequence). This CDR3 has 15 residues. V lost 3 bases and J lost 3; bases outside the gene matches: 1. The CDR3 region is CATSRGTSGSYEQYF. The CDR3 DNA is TGTGCCACCAGCAGGGGGACTAGCGGGAGCTACGAGCAGTACTTC. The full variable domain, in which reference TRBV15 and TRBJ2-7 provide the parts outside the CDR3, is DAMVIQNPRYQVTQFGKPVTLSCSQTLNHNVMYWYQQKSSQAPKLLFHYYDKDFNNEADTPDNFQSRRPNTSFCFLDIRSPGLGDTAMYLCATSRGTSGSYEQYFGPGTRLTVT.

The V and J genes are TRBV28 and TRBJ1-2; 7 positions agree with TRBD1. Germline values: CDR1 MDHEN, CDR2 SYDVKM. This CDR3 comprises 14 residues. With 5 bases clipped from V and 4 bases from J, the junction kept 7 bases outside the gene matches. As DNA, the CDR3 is TGTGCCAGCAGTAGACGGACAGGCGGCTATGGCTACACCTTC. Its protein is CASSRRTGGYGYTF.